One sample yielded the 5 T cell receptor beta chains listed below, sequenced in a study of Ad26.COV2.S vaccination and SARS-CoV-2 variants. Treatment reported: some 19 received Ad26.COV2.S at low or high dose, single or two shots; roughly five received placebo; per-sample allocation not given. Collection of the samples took place on day 63 after the first injection of vaccine or placebo. Here immunoSEQ multiplex PCR was the method, and the copy in TCRdb shows in-frame clones only, minus some. The data contain 300,000 to 350,000 clones, around 90% of them singletons. Sequences were derived from peripheral blood, sampled in a trial of Ad26.COV2.S vaccine versus placebo. All receptors derive from a person aged 18-65 years who received the Ad26.COV2.S COVID-19 vaccine or a placebo.

This sequence joins TRBV5-4 and TRBJ1-1, with D maybe TRBD1 (6 bases). Trimming removed 6 bases at V and 4 bases at J, with 19 bases between. This CDR3 has 15 residues. The germline V gene encodes CDR1 SGHNT and CDR2 YYREEE (reference sequence). The CDR3 bases are TGTGCCAGCATTCTGAGGGGACAACTTTTCACTGAAGCTTTCTTT. Protein sequence: CASILRGQLFTEAFF.

The table lists this clone with a count of one. The chain links TRBV18 to TRBJ1-5; the match to TRBD1 covers 8 bases. The CDR3 sequence is 15 residues long. V dropped 3 bases and J dropped 0; count of bases not matched to a gene: 1. Germline assignment: CDR1 KGHSH and CDR2 LQKENI. The CDR3 is CASSPTGDSNQPQHF. The CDR3 DNA reads as TGTGCCAGCTCACCGACAGGGGATAGCAATCAGCCCCAGCATTTT.

The chain joins TRBV7-2 to TRBJ1-1; D uncertain. CDR1 and CDR2 (germline): SGHTA, FQGNSA. V was cut by 3 bases and J by 0 bases, with 14 bases left in between. The CDR3 loop spans 16 amino acids. In nucleotides, the CDR3 is TGTGCCAGCAGCTTTAGCTACGGACGGATGAACACTGAAGCTTTCTTT. Translated, it gives CASSFSYGRMNTEAFF.

V and J are TRBV7-3 and TRBJ1-1; D not certain. The CDR3 extends over 13 amino acids. CDR1 is SGHTA and CDR2 is FQGTGA in the germline V gene. Trimming stripped 2 bases from V and 1 base from J, with 5 bases between. CDR3 amino acids: CASSLDPNTEAFF. DNA for the CDR3: TGTGCCAGCAGCTTAGATCCGAACACTGAAGCTTTCTTT.

The V gene is TRBV7-9, the J gene TRBJ2-1; D is unclear. Germline CDR1 and CDR2: SEHNR and FQNEAQ (reference sequence). The CDR3 is 14 residues long. Trimming pared 1 base from V and 6 bases from J, leaving 10 bases between. CDR3 protein: CASSLVYETNEQFF. CDR3 bases: TGTGCCAGCAGCTTAGTATACGAAACCAATGAGCAGTTCTTC.